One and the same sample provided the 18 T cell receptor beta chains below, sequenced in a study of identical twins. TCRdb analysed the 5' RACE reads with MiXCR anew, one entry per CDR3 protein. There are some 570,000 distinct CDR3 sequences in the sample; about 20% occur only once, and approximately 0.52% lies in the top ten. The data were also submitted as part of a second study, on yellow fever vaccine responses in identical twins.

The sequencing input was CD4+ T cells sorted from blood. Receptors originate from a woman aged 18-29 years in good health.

Here the CDR3 reads CAISESIIDEQFF. CDR3 in DNA: TGTGCCATCAGTGAGTCGATAATCGATGAGCAGTTCTTC. This chain uses TRBV10-3 with TRBJ2-1, with D unresolved. Germline V gene lookup returns CDR1 ENHRY and CDR2 SYGVKD. Trimming left V 0 bases short and J 8 bases short, with 8 bases between. CDR3 length: 13 residues.

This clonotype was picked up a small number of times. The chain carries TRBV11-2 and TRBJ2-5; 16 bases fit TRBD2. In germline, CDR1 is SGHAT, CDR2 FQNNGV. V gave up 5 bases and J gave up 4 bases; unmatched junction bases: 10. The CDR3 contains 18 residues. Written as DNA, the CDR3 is TGTGCCAGCAGCCGCCCGGGACTAGCGGGAGGGAGAAGAGAGACCCAGTACTTC. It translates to CASSRPGLAGGRRETQYF.

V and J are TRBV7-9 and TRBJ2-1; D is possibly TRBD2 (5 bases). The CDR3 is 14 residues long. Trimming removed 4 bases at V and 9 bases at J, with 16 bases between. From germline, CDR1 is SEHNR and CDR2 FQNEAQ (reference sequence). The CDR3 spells CASSSRVSEGEQFF. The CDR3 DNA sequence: TGTGCCAGCAGCTCCCGGGTCTCAGAGGGTGAGCAGTTCTTC. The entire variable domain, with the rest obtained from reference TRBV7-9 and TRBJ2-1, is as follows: DTGVSQNPRHKITKRGQNVTFRCDPISEHNRLYWYRQTLGQGPEFLTYFQNEAQLEKSRLLSDRFSAERPKGSFSTLEIQRTEQGDSAMYLCASSSRVSEGEQFFGPGTRLTVL.

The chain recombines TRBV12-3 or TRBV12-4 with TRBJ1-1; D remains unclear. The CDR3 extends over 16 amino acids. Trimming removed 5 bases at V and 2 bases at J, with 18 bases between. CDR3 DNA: TGTGCCAGCAGTACTGCCGCTGGGGTTGTTAACACTGAAGCTTTCTTT. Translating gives CASSTAAGVVNTEAFF.

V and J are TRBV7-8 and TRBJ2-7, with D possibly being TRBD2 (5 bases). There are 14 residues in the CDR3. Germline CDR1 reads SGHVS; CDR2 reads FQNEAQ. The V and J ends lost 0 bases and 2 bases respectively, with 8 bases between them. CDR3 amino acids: CASSLASGPYEQYF. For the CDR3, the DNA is TGTGCCAGCAGCTTAGCCAGCGGACCCTACGAGCAGTACTTC.

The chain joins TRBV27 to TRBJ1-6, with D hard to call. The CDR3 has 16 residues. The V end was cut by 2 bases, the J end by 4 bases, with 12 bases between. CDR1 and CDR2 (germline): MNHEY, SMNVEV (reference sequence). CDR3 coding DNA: TGTGCCAGCAGTTTACGCCCGGACGTTTATAATTCACCCCTCCACTTT. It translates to CASSLRPDVYNSPLHF.

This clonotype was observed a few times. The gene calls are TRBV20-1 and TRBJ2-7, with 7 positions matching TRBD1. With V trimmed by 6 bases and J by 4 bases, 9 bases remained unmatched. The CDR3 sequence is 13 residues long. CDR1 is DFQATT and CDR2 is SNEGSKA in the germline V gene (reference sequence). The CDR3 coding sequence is TGCAGTGCCGGGACAGAGATTTGGTACGAGCAGTACGTC. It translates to CSAGTEIWYEQYV.

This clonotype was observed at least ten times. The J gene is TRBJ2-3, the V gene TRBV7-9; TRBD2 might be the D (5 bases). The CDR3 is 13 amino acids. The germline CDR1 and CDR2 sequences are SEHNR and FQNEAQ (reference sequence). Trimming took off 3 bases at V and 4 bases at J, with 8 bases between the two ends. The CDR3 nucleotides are TGTGCCAGCAGCTTTCCCGGGGCAGATACGCAGTATTTT. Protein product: CASSFPGADTQYF.

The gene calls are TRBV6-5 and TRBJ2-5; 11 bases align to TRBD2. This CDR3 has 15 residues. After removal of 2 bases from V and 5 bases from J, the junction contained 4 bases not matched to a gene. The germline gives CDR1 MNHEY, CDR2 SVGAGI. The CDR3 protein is CASSYPTSGIETQYF. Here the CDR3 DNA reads TGTGCCAGCAGTTACCCGACTAGCGGGATTGAGACCCAGTACTTC.

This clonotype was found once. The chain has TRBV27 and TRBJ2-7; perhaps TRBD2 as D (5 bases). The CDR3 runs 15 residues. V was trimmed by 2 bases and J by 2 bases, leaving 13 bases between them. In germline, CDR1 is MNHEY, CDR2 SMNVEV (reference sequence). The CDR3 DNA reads TGTGCCAGCAGTTTAAAAGCGGTAGGCCCCTACGAGCAGTACTTC. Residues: CASSLKAVGPYEQYF.

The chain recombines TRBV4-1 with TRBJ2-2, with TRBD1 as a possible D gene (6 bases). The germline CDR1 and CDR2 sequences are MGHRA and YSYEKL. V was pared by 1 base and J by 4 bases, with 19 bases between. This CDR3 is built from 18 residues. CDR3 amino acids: CASSQGVALRGFTGELFF. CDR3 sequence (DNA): TGCGCCAGCAGCCAAGGGGTAGCGCTGAGGGGGTTCACCGGGGAGCTGTTTTTT.

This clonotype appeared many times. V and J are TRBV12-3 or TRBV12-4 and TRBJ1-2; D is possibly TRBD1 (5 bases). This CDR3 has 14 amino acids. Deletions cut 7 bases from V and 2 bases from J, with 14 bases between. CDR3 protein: CASTEGSKNYGYTF. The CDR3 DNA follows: TGTGCCAGCACGGAGGGGTCGAAAAACTATGGCTACACCTTC.

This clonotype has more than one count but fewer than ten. CDR3 sequence: CASSQDGPSGRPYNEQFF. The CDR3 bases are TGCGCCAGCAGCCAAGATGGGCCTAGCGGGAGGCCCTACAATGAGCAGTTCTTC. The V gene is TRBV4-1, the J gene TRBJ2-1; 11 bases are shared with TRBD2. The CDR3 loop spans 18 amino acids. The V gene's germline CDR1 is MGHRA and CDR2 YSYEKL. V lost 0 bases and J lost 2; bases outside the gene matches: 6.

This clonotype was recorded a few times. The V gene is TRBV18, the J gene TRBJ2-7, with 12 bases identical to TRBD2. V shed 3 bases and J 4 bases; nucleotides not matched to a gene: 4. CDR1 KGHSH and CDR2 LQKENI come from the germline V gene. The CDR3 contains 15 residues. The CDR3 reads CASSPTSGRSYEQYF. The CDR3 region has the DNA TGTGCCAGCTCACCTACTAGCGGGAGGTCTTACGAGCAGTACTTC.

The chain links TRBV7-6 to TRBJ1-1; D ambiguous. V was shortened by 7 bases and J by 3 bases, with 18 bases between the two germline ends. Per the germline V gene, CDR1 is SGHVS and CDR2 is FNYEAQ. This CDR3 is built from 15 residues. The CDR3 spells CASTRRGGLDTEAFF. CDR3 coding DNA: TGTGCCAGCACTCGCCGTGGAGGGCTTGACACTGAAGCTTTCTTT.

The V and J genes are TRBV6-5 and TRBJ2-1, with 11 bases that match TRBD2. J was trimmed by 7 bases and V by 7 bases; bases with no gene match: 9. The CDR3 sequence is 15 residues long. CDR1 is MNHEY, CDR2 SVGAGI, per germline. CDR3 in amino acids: CASIIAGGPFNEQFF. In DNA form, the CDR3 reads TGTGCCAGCATTATAGCGGGGGGGCCGTTTAATGAGCAGTTCTTC.

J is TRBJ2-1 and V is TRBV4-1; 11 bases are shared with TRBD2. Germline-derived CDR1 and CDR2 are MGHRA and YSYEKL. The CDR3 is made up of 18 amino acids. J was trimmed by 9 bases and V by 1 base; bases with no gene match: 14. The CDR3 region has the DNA TGCGCCAGCAGCCAAGTCCCGGGACTAGCGGCCCCCTCGGGTGAGCAGTTCTTC. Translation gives CASSQVPGLAAPSGEQFF.

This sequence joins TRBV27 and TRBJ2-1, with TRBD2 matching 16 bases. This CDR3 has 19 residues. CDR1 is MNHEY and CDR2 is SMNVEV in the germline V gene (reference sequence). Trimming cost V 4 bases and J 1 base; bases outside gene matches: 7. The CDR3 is CASSSQPGLAGGSYNEQFF. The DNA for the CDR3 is TGTGCCAGCAGTTCCCAGCCGGGACTAGCGGGGGGGTCCTACAATGAGCAGTTCTTC.